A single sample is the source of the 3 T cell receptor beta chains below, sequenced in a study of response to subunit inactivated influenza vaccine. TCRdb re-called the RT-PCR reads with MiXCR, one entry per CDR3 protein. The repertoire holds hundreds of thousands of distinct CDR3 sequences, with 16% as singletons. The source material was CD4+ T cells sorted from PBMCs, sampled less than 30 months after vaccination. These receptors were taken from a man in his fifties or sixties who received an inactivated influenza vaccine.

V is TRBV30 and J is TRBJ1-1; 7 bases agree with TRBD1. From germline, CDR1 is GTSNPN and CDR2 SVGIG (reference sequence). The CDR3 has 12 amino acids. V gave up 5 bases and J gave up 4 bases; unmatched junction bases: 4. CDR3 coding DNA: TGTGCCTGGGCGACAGGGATCACTGAAGCTTTCTTT. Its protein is CAWATGITEAFF.

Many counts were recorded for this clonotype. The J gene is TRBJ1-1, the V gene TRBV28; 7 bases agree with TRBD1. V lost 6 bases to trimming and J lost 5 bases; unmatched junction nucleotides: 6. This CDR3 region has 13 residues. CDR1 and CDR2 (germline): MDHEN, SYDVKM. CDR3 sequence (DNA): TGTGCCAGCAGCCCGTACAGGGGAACTGAAGCTTTCTTT. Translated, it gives CASSPYRGTEAFF.

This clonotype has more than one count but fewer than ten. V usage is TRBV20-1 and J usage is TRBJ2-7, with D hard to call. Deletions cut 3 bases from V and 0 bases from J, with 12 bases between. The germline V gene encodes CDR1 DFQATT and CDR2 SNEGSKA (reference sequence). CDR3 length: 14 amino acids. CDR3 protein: CSASLSWSSYEQYF. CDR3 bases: TGCAGTGCTAGCCTGTCCTGGAGCTCCTACGAGCAGTACTTC.